This TCR beta chain was retrieved from a study of shared clonotypes between healthy human individuals. The wider study: A couple of women and a few men aged 18 to 49 served as donors. Regarding the study as a whole: Blood alone was sampled, and tissue repertoires likely differ.

Germline V lookup: CDR1 MNHEY, CDR2 SVGAGI. The CDR3 runs 14 residues. Trimming left V 6 bases short and J 0 bases short, with 8 bases between. On this clone: Its target is not known.

The split of CD4+ cells yielded CD45RA+ naive and CD45RA-negative memory subsets. Deep level was the assay's run setting. Only in-frame clones appear in the TCRdb table, and some are missing; sequencing was by immunoSEQ multiplex PCR. Among over a million clones listed, around three quarters were seen once. Sequenced: memory CD4+ T cells from PBMCs. The subset denotes: CD45RA-negative fraction. The rearrangement uses TRBV6-5 and TRBJ1-4; D is ambiguous. The origin of this receptor is a man between 18 and 29 years old in good health. Some clones in this sample may be carry-over from other donors' samples. The CDR3 loop reads CASRQTATNEKLFF. CDR3 DNA sequence: TGTGCCAGCAGACAGACTGCAACTAATGAAAAACTGTTTTTT.